The text below deals with one T cell receptor beta chain. This entry belongs to a study of shared clonotypes between healthy human individuals. Using immunoSEQ multiplex PCR, the repertoire was profiled, and TCRdb retains in-frame clones only, with some absent. The sample contains millions of clones, around nine tenths of which appear only once. This CDR3 has 15 amino acids. The V and J ends lost 1 base and 4 bases respectively, with 13 bases between them. The germline gives CDR1 SGHAT, CDR2 FQNNGV. The receptor's source is a man aged 18 to 29 in good health. Sequencing used naive CD4+ T cells sorted from blood. As for subset: CD45RA+ positively selected. The chain links TRBV11-2 to TRBJ2-5; D possibly matches TRBD1 or TRBD2 (5 bases each). CDR3 sequence: CASSLGSVGTETQYF. DNA of the CDR3: TGTGCCAGCAGCTTAGGGTCAGTGGGGACAGAGACCCAGTACTTC. Full variable domain (outside the CDR3, taken from reference TRBV11-2 and TRBJ2-5): EAGVAQSPRYKIIEKRQSVAFWCNPISGHATLYWYQQILGQGPKLLIQFQNNGVVDDSQLPKDRFSAERLKGVDSTLKIQPAKLEDSAVYLCASSLGSVGTETQYFGPGTRLLVL.